The 12 T cell receptor beta chains below were found in one sample sequenced in a study of shared clonotypes between healthy human individuals. Using immunoSEQ multiplex PCR, the repertoire was profiled, and TCRdb retains in-frame clones only, with some absent. The data contain about a million clones, 70% to 80% of them singletons. The sequenced sample consisted of memory CD4+ T cells from PBMCs. As for subset: CD45RA-negative fraction. Receptors originate from a young man in good health. Some clones in this sample may be carry-over from other donors' samples.

The gene calls are TRBV29-1 and TRBJ2-5, with D hard to call. Germline V lookup: CDR1 SQVTM, CDR2 ANQGSEA. Trimming took 2 bases from V and 8 from J, leaving 6 bases between them. The CDR3 length is 10 residues. CDR3 nucleotide sequence: TGCAGCGTTGAATACCCTACCCAGTACTTC. Translation: CSVEYPTQYF.

This chain links TRBV29-1 with TRBJ2-2; no definite D call. Between the trimmed V and J ends, which lost 1 base and 1 base, there was a span of 7 bases. CDR1 is SQVTM and CDR2 is ANQGSEA in the germline V gene. The CDR3 covers 14 residues. In nucleotides, the CDR3 is TGCAGCGTTGAAGCCCAGTTGAACACCGGGGAGCTGTTTTTT. Protein product: CSVEAQLNTGELFF.

This sequence joins TRBV19 and TRBJ1-1; D might be TRBD1 (6 bases). The CDR3 covers 16 residues. Germline V gene lookup returns CDR1 LNHDA and CDR2 SQIVND (reference sequence). V lost 4 bases and J lost 0, with 15 bases in between. The DNA for the CDR3 is TGTGCCAGTAGTAATTTCGGACAGCTCATGAACACTGAAGCTTTCTTT. Its protein is CASSNFGQLMNTEAFF.

The chain couples TRBV7-8 to TRBJ1-3, with a tentative D call TRBD1 (5 bases). Germline CDR1 and CDR2: SGHVS and FQNEAQ. V lost 1 base and J lost 1, with 8 bases in between. This CDR3 is 15 amino acids long. CDR3 DNA sequence: TGTGCCAGCAGCTTAGTCGCAGGGTCTGGAAACACCATATATTTT. It is translated as CASSLVAGSGNTIYF. Variable domain in full (rest from reference TRBV7-8 and TRBJ1-3): GAGVSQSPRYKVAKRGQDVALRCDPISGHVSLFWYQQALGQGPEFLTYFQNEAQLDKSGLPSDRFFAERPEGSVSTLKIQRTQQEDSAVYLCASSLVAGSGNTIYFGEGSWLTVV.

On this clone: Other nucleotide sequences in the sample specify the same CDR3. The gene calls are TRBV7-3 and TRBJ2-3; D not resolved. Germline assignment: CDR1 SGHTA and CDR2 FQGTGA. CDR3 length: 14 amino acids. V lost 4 bases and J lost 0, with 8 bases in between. The chain's CDR3 is CASSSMTSTDTQYF. CDR3 DNA: TGTGCCAGCAGCTCGATGACTAGCACAGATACGCAGTATTTT. The whole variable domain, filled in from reference TRBV7-3 and TRBJ2-3, reads GAGVSQTPSNKVTEKGKYVELRCDPISGHTALYWYRQSLGQGPEFLIYFQGTGAADDSGLPNDRFFAVRPEGSVSTLKIQRTERGDSAVYLCASSSMTSTDTQYFGPGTRLTVL.

Here the CDR3 DNA reads TGTGCCAGCTCACCCGAGGGGGGCGAGCAGTACTTC. Its protein is CASSPEGGEQYF. This chain links TRBV18 with TRBJ2-7, with D possibly called TRBD1 or TRBD2 (6 bases each). V lost 3 bases to trimming and J lost 6 bases, with 9 bases between them. The germline V gene has CDR1 KGHSH and CDR2 LQKENI. CDR3 length: 12 residues.

The chain recombines TRBV19 with TRBJ2-3; TRBD2 might be the D (9 bases). V was clipped by 5 bases and J by 9 bases, with 24 bases between them. The CDR3 consists of 16 residues. CDR1 is LNHDA and CDR2 is SQIVND in the germline V gene (reference sequence). The CDR3 bases are TGTGCCAGTAGTCTAACCCAGGGGGCTAGCGGGACGACGCAGTATTTT. Protein product: CASSLTQGASGTTQYF.

The chain carries TRBV4-3 and TRBJ1-5; D ambiguous. This CDR3 is built from 14 residues. V shed 0 bases and J shed 6 bases, with 9 bases lying between them. The germline CDR1 and CDR2 sequences are LGHNA and YSLEER. CDR3 coding DNA: TGCGCCAGCAGCCAAGATCCCCGTGGTCAGCCCCAGCATTTT. It specifies CASSQDPRGQPQHF.

The chain recombines TRBV4-3 with TRBJ2-7, with D possibly matching TRBD2 (5 bases). Germline V gene lookup returns CDR1 LGHNA and CDR2 YSLEER. Deletions cut 4 bases from V and 3 bases from J, with 19 bases between. CDR3 size: 16 residues. CDR3 DNA sequence: TGCGCCAGCAGCCGCCAAAGAGGGCCGAGTAGCTACGAGCAGTACTTC. It is translated as CASSRQRGPSSYEQYF.

The gene calls are TRBV10-3 and TRBJ1-1, with TRBD1 as a possible D gene (5 bases). The CDR3 contains 12 residues. The germline gives CDR1 ENHRY, CDR2 SYGVKD. V shed 4 bases and J shed 7 bases, with 10 bases lying between them. In nucleotides, the CDR3 is TGTGCCATCAGTGTTATGGGACGTGAAGCTTTCTTT. Translating gives CAISVMGREAFF.

The chain joins TRBV28 to TRBJ2-5; D assignment may be TRBD1 or TRBD2 (6 bases each). The CDR3 is 16 residues long. The germline V gene has CDR1 MDHEN and CDR2 SYDVKM. Trimming took 6 bases from V and 4 from J, leaving 21 bases between them. This chain's CDR3 is CASSLRLGGVRETQYF. In nucleotides, the CDR3 is TGTGCCAGCAGCCTACGACTCGGGGGCGTGAGAGAGACCCAGTACTTC. Full variable domain (rest looked up from reference TRBV28 and TRBJ2-5): DVKVTQSSRYLVKRTGEKVFLECVQDMDHENMFWYRQDPGLGLRLIYFSYDVKMKEKGDIPEGYSVSREKKERFSLILESASTNQTSMYLCASSLRLGGVRETQYFGPGTRLLVL.

Only a few counts were recorded for this clone. J is TRBJ2-5 and V is TRBV4-1; no firm D call. V lost 2 bases and J 5 bases, leaving 9 bases between the germline ends. The germline V gene has CDR1 MGHRA and CDR2 YSYEKL. This CDR3 comprises 13 residues. For the CDR3, the DNA is TGCGCCAGCAGCCAAACAGTTACGGAGACCCAGTACTTC. It encodes CASSQTVTETQYF.